This passage covers 28 T cell receptor beta chains from one sample sequenced in a study of cytomegalovirus exposure and HLA in healthy donors. The PCR had 60 Vbeta and 13 Jbeta primers. The assay was immunoSEQ multiplex PCR, and TCRdb's table has in-frame clones only and misses some. The sample holds 40,000 to 55,000 clones, about three quarters seen once. What was sequenced was PBMCs. The receptors were gathered from a man under 40 in good health and CMV-seropositive.

This chain connects TRBV5-1 to TRBJ1-5; D is ambiguous. The CDR3 is 17 amino acids. The V gene lost 3 bases and the J gene lost 0 bases, with 16 bases spanning the gap. The germline V gene encodes CDR1 SGHRS and CDR2 YFSETQ. The CDR3: CASSSFYELYSNQPQHF. The CDR3 nucleotides read TGCGCCAGCAGCTCGTTTTACGAGCTATATAGCAATCAGCCCCAGCATTTT.

This chain links TRBV5-6 with TRBJ2-5; 11 nucleotides line up with TRBD2. The trim removed 4 bases at V and 4 bases at J, leaving 12 bases unmatched. CDR1 and CDR2 (germline): SGHDT, YYEEEE. The CDR3 is 17 residues long. The CDR3, as DNA: TGTGCCAGCAGCCCGCGACTAGCGGGGCGCCCTTTAGAGACCCAGTACTTC. Protein product: CASSPRLAGRPLETQYF.

The chain couples TRBV7-9 to TRBJ2-7; 10 bases are shared with TRBD1. Germline V gene data show CDR1 as SEHNR and CDR2 as FQNEAQ (reference sequence). V shed 8 bases and J 0 bases; nucleotides not matched to a gene: 4. CDR3 length equals 14 residues. CDR3 sequence (DNA): TGTGCCAGCTCCGGGACAGGGGACTCCTACGAGCAGTACTTC. This encodes CASSGTGDSYEQYF.

V gene TRBV6-4 combines with J gene TRBJ2-7, with TRBD1 matching 10 bases. Germline V CDR1 and CDR2: MRHNA, SNTAGT. V dropped 7 bases and J dropped 4; count of bases not matched to a gene: 22. The CDR3 is 19 amino acids. CDR3 residues: CASTVAGTGVSRCGYEQYF. Written as DNA, the CDR3 is TGTGCCAGCACCGTGGCCGGGACAGGGGTGTCACGGTGCGGGTACGAGCAGTACTTC.

The chain links TRBV5-1 to TRBJ2-3, with TRBD2 matching over 8 bases. The junction had 4 bases not matched to a gene; V was cut back by 1 base and J by 0 bases. The CDR3 extends over 16 amino acids. Germline CDR1 is SGHRS and CDR2 is YFSETQ. The CDR3 DNA reads as TGCGCCAGCAGCTTGCCTACGGGGGGGAGCACAGATACGCAGTATTTT. Amino acids: CASSLPTGGSTDTQYF.

The J gene is TRBJ2-7, the V gene TRBV27; 8 nucleotides line up with TRBD2. Germline V gives CDR1 MNHEY, CDR2 SMNVEV (reference sequence). V lost 5 bases to trimming and J lost 1 base; unmatched junction nucleotides: 4. The CDR3 has 14 residues. The CDR3 nucleotides are TGTGCCAGCAGTCCTGGACTAGCATCCTACGAGCAGTACTTC. Translating gives CASSPGLASYEQYF.

The CDR3 DNA follows: TGCGCCAGCAGCTTGGGGGAGTGGGACACTGAAGCTTTCTTT. Its protein is CASSLGEWDTEAFF. The chain has TRBV5-1 and TRBJ1-1, with D unresolved. Germline V gene lookup returns CDR1 SGHRS and CDR2 YFSETQ. The CDR3 is 14 amino acids. V lost 0 bases to trimming and J lost 3 bases, with 9 bases between them.

This sequence joins TRBV28 and TRBJ2-7, with D perhaps matching TRBD1 (6 bases). This CDR3 is built from 15 residues. Germline CDR1 reads MDHEN; CDR2 reads SYDVKM. Trimming shortened V by 6 bases and J by 4 bases, and 19 bases separated the two germline ends. CDR3 loop: CASSPSGYRDYEQYF. DNA of the CDR3: TGTGCCAGCAGCCCGTCGGGTTACAGGGATTACGAGCAGTACTTC.

J is TRBJ2-1 and V is TRBV10-3; TRBD2 aligns across 11 bases. Germline V CDR1 and CDR2: ENHRY, SYGVKD. The CDR3 loop spans 14 amino acids. V was clipped by 6 bases and J by 7 bases; unmatched bases: 5. The CDR3, as DNA: TGTGCCATCAGACTAGCGGGGGCCCCAAATGAGCAGTTCTTC. This gives the protein CAIRLAGAPNEQFF.

This clone was found once. J is TRBJ1-5 and V is TRBV4-2; 10 bases line up with TRBD1. Germline V lookup: CDR1 LGHNA, CDR2 YNFKEQ. CDR3 length: 15 residues. With 2 bases clipped from V and 5 bases from J, the junction kept 3 bases outside the gene matches. CDR3 region: CASSQPGQGYQPQHF. The CDR3, as DNA: TGTGCCAGCAGCCAACCGGGACAGGGGTATCAGCCCCAGCATTTT.

The chain recombines TRBV7-6 with TRBJ1-5; a weak D match, TRBD1 (5 bases). Trimming removed 6 bases from V and 6 bases from J, with 12 bases in between. CDR3 length equals 13 residues. From germline, CDR1 is SGHVS and CDR2 FNYEAQ. CDR3 in amino acids: CASRGLPGQPQHF. As DNA, the CDR3 is TGTGCCAGCAGGGGACTCCCCGGTCAGCCCCAGCATTTT.

The chain employs TRBV7-9 and TRBJ1-2; TRBD1 agrees at 7 bases. V was pared by 0 bases and J by 1 base, with 8 bases of the junction left unmatched. Germline V gives CDR1 SEHNR, CDR2 FQNEAQ (reference sequence). The CDR3 totals 17 residues. The CDR3 loop reads CASSLARGGQFNYGYTF. In nucleotides, the CDR3 is TGTGCCAGCAGCTTAGCAAGAGGGGGACAGTTTAACTATGGCTACACCTTC.

The chain has TRBV4-1 and TRBJ2-1, with TRBD2 matching 10 bases. Germline V lookup: CDR1 MGHRA, CDR2 YSYEKL. The CDR3 consists of 16 residues. V was clipped by 4 bases and J by 1 base; unmatched bases: 4. The CDR3 protein is CASSPPSGGSYNEQFF. CDR3 bases: TGCGCCAGCAGCCCCCCTAGCGGGGGTTCCTACAATGAGCAGTTCTTC.

V gene TRBV28 combines with J gene TRBJ1-1; D gene uncertain. V was cut by 10 bases and J by 0 bases, with 18 bases left in between. This CDR3 contains 15 residues. The V gene's germline CDR1 is MDHEN and CDR2 SYDVKM. Written as DNA, the CDR3 is TGTGCCACCAACTTCCGAGGATCATTGAACACTGAAGCTTTCTTT. It translates to CATNFRGSLNTEAFF.

The genes are TRBV5-1 and TRBJ2-3; D call uncertain. The V gene lost 5 bases and the J gene lost 1 base, with 11 bases spanning the gap. Germline V lookup: CDR1 SGHRS, CDR2 YFSETQ. The CDR3 extends over 14 amino acids. The CDR3 DNA reads as TGCGCCAGCAGTTCCGGAAGCGGCACAGATACGCAGTATTTT. Its translation is CASSSGSGTDTQYF.

The chain couples TRBV5-1 to TRBJ2-4; TRBD1 matches 10 bases. The CDR3 totals 17 residues. The junction had 7 bases not matched to a gene; V was cut back by 4 bases and J by 0 bases. CDR1 is SGHRS, CDR2 YFSETQ, per germline. This CDR3 is CASSKTGGTAAKNIQYF. As DNA, the CDR3 is TGCGCCAGCAGCAAGACAGGGGGCACGGCAGCCAAAAACATTCAGTACTTC.

The chain is built from TRBV27 and TRBJ1-3; weak D call: TRBD1 (6 bases). CDR1 is MNHEY, CDR2 SMNVEV, per germline (reference sequence). Trimming left V 5 bases short and J 4 bases short, with 15 bases between. The CDR3 has 15 residues. CDR3 protein: CASSLYQGRGNTIYF. DNA of the CDR3: TGTGCCAGCAGTCTTTATCAGGGGCGCGGAAACACCATATATTTT.

The genes are TRBV6-5 and TRBJ1-4; TRBD1 aligns across 7 bases. Germline V CDR1 and CDR2: MNHEY, SVGAGI. CDR3 size: 13 residues. The ends lost 7 bases at V and 4 bases at J; junction bases unmatched: 3. The CDR3 is CASKTGDNEKLFF. The CDR3 DNA follows: TGTGCCAGCAAAACAGGGGATAATGAAAAACTGTTTTTT.

V is TRBV18 and J is TRBJ2-5; 8 nucleotides line up with TRBD1. Germline CDR1 KGHSH, CDR2 LQKENI. The V and J ends lost 3 bases and 2 bases, in that order; junction bases with no gene match: 2. This CDR3 has 14 residues. CDR3: CASSPRDRQETQYF. CDR3 coding DNA: TGTGCCAGCTCACCCCGGGACAGGCAAGAGACCCAGTACTTC.

This chain connects TRBV13 to TRBJ2-4; D is undetermined. The V end was cut by 0 bases, the J end by 15 bases, with 15 bases between. The V gene's germline CDR1 is PRHDT and CDR2 FYEKMQ (reference sequence). The CDR3 is 13 amino acids. The CDR3, as DNA: TGTGCCAGCAGCTTAGGAAAAGTGTCGACTGGGTACTTC. Translation: CASSLGKVSTGYF.

The chain carries TRBV7-9 and TRBJ2-2; possible D gene TRBD1, 6 bases. Germline CDR1 SEHNR, CDR2 FQNEAQ (reference sequence). The CDR3 sequence is 14 residues long. Trimming took off 2 bases at V and 9 bases at J, with 13 bases between the two ends. The CDR3 loop is CASSLRSGDRELFF. CDR3 bases: TGTGCCAGCAGCTTACGATCAGGGGACAGGGAGCTGTTTTTT.

This clone was detected a few times. The chain employs TRBV19 and TRBJ1-3; D perhaps matches TRBD1 (5 bases). CDR1 and CDR2 from the germline V gene are LNHDA and SQIVND (reference sequence). The CDR3 length is 14 residues. V dropped 9 bases and J dropped 0 bases, with 12 bases sitting between them. As DNA, the CDR3 is TGTGCCAGCTTAGGAGGGGCCTCTGGAAACACCATATATTTT. Translating gives CASLGGASGNTIYF.

The chain recombines TRBV5-4 with TRBJ2-3; 10 positions match TRBD2. The CDR3 length is 15 residues. Trimming at V came to 4 bases and at J to 4 bases, leaving 6 bases not matched to a gene. Per the germline V gene, CDR1 is SGHNT and CDR2 is YYREEE (reference sequence). In DNA form, the CDR3 reads TGTGCCAGCAGCCCTATCGGACTAGCGGCAGATACGCAGTATTTT. Translating it yields CASSPIGLAADTQYF.

The chain employs TRBV2 and TRBJ2-2, with 8 bases aligning to TRBD1. CDR3 length equals 13 residues. Trimming took 6 bases from V and 4 from J; bases not matched to a gene: 1. Germline CDR1 and CDR2: SNHLY and FYNNEI. CDR3 amino acids: CASRTGGTGELFF. The DNA for the CDR3 is TGTGCCAGCAGAACAGGGGGCACCGGGGAGCTGTTTTTT.

The rearrangement joins TRBV5-6 to TRBJ2-7; no definite D call. The ends were cut back, 0 bases at V and 0 bases at J, with 10 bases in the middle. This CDR3 region has 15 residues. Germline V gene sequence: CDR1 SGHDT, CDR2 YYEEEE. The CDR3, as DNA: TGTGCCAGCAGCTTGGGTCAGGTCGTCTCCTACGAGCAGTACTTC. Translating gives CASSLGQVVSYEQYF.

The V call is TRBV27, the J call TRBJ2-5, with TRBD2 matching over 12 bases. Trimming at V came to 2 bases and at J to 4 bases, leaving 5 bases not matched to a gene. CDR3 length: 16 residues. The germline V gene encodes CDR1 MNHEY and CDR2 SMNVEV (reference sequence). The DNA of the CDR3 is TGTGCCAGCAGTTTAACTAGCGGGGGGCCGCGAGAGACCCAGTACTTC. Its protein is CASSLTSGGPRETQYF.

The chain recombines TRBV6-4 with TRBJ2-3; D might be TRBD2 (5 bases). There are 16 residues in the CDR3. The germline CDR1 and CDR2 sequences are MRHNA and SNTAGT. The V end was cut by 6 bases, the J end by 2 bases, with 18 bases between. The CDR3 region is CASSRTVSGFTDTQYF. CDR3 nucleotide sequence: TGTGCCAGCAGCCGAACCGTCAGCGGCTTCACAGATACGCAGTATTTT.

This clone was found once. The rearrangement uses TRBV25-1 and TRBJ2-6; D gene uncertain. There are 14 residues in the CDR3. Germline CDR1 is MGHDK and CDR2 is SYGVNS. With 7 bases removed from V and 4 bases from J, the gap between germline ends came to 11 bases. In nucleotides, the CDR3 is TGTGCCAGCAACCCCCCAGGAGGGGCCAACGTCCTGACTTTC. It encodes CASNPPGGANVLTF.